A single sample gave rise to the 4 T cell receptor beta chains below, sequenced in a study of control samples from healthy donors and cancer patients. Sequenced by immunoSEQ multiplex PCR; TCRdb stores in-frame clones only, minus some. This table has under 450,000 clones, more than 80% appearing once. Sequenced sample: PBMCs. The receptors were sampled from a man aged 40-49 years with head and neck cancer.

CDR3 coding DNA: TGTGCCAGCAGTTTCGACAGGGTGAACACTGAAGCTTTCTTT. Amino acids: CASSFDRVNTEAFF. V and J are TRBV3-1 (or the pseudogene TRBV3-2) and TRBJ1-1; 7 nucleotides agree with TRBD1. Germline values: CDR1 LGHDT, CDR2 YNNKEL (reference sequence). V lost 6 bases, J lost 0 bases, and 4 bases stayed unmatched. This CDR3 has 14 residues.

The CDR3 loop is CASSSPSGSDSLVTYEQYF. DNA of the CDR3: TGTGCCAGCAGTTCACCCTCCGGGAGTGACAGCCTCGTAACCTACGAGCAGTACTTC. The chain carries TRBV27 and TRBJ2-7, with a weak D call TRBD2 (6 bases). The CDR3 has 19 residues. CDR1 and CDR2 (germline): MNHEY, SMNVEV (reference sequence). V was trimmed by 4 bases and J by 2 bases, leaving 27 bases between them.

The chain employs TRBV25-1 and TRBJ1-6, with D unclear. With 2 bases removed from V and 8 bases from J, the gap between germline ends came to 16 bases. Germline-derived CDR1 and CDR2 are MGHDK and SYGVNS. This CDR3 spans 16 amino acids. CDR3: CASSERIRRVDSPLHF. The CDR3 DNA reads TGTGCCAGCAGTGAAAGGATCAGGAGGGTAGATTCACCCCTCCACTTT. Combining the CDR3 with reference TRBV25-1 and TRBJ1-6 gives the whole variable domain EADIYQTPRYLVIGTGKKITLECSQTMGHDKMYWYQQDPGMELHLIHYSYGVNSTEKGDLSSESTVSRIRTEHFPLTLESARPSHTSQYLCASSERIRRVDSPLHFGNGTRLTVT.

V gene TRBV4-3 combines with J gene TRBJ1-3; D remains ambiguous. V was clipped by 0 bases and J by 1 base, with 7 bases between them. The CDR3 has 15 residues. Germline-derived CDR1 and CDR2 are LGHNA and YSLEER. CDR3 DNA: TGCGCCAGCAGCCAAGAGTCCACTTCTGGAAACACCATATATTTT. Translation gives CASSQESTSGNTIYF.